The entry below gives a single T cell receptor beta chain sequence along with its context. Trimming shortened V by 1 base and J by 0 bases, and 10 bases separated the two germline ends. CDR3 length: 16 amino acids. Per the germline V gene, CDR1 is LNHNV and CDR2 is YYDKDF (reference sequence). The repertoire was sequenced with immunoSEQ multiplex PCR; TCRdb's copy has only in-frame clones and lacks some. Here the sample spans some 240,000 clones, roughly 88% being singletons. This entry comes from a study of blood T cell repertoires in COVID-19. The cohort comprised adults aged 18 to 89 years residing in approximately 25 US areas. Assignment of participants to cohorts was predicated upon participant-reported clinical history. Participants classified as exposed had met a COVID-19 case within 2 weeks before study entry.

Sequences were obtained from PBMCs or T cells enriched from blood (not recorded which). The clonotype comes from a woman aged 40 to 50 who had been exposed to COVID-19. This chain connects TRBV15 to TRBJ1-3; D might be TRBD1 (5 bases). The CDR3 protein is CATSRGGTSSGNTIYF. CDR3 in DNA: TGTGCCACCAGCAGAGGAGGGACTAGCTCTGGAAACACCATATATTTT.